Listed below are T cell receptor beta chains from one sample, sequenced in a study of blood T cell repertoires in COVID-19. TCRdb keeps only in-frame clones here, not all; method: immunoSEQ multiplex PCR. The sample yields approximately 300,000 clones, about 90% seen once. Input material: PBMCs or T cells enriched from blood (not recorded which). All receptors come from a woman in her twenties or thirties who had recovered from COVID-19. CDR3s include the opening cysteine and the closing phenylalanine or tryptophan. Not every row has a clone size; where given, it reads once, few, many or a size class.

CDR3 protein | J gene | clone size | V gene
CASSFLSGTEAFF | TRBJ1-1 | - | TRBV5-4
CASSPDRGGYRREKLFF | TRBJ1-4 | few | TRBV4-3
CASSPIIRSNQPQHF | TRBJ1-5 | - | TRBV27
CASSLLKVAGETQYF | TRBJ2-5 | - | TRBV5-6
CASSLGTTSGNTIYF | TRBJ1-3 | - | TRBV7-6
CAWRAGGQPQHF | TRBJ1-5 | - | TRBV30
CAIRRGQMGEAFF | TRBJ1-1 | - | TRBV10-3
CASSPPGDSEAFF | TRBJ1-1 | - | TRBV5-4
CASSLEGQSNYGYTF | TRBJ1-2 | - | TRBV5-1
CASSRGTGSYEQYF | TRBJ2-7 | - | TRBV28
CASSLGSGAGYGQFF | TRBJ2-1 | - | TRBV5-1
CASSESPTRNYGYTF | TRBJ1-2 | - | TRBV6-1
CASSGPRVEAFF | TRBJ1-1 | once | TRBV5-5
CASSSSSGANVLTF | TRBJ2-6 | - | TRBV9
CASSRVGYEQYF | TRBJ2-7 | - | TRBV25-1
CASSQPRGATNEKLFF | TRBJ1-4 | - | TRBV4-3
CASIQGRDEKLFF | TRBJ1-4 | - | TRBV2
CAWSEQVYNSPLHF | TRBJ1-6 | - | TRBV30
CASSIGTGVFNTGELFF | TRBJ2-2 | - | TRBV11-2
CASSLAAGPGGYTF | TRBJ1-2 | few | TRBV7-9
CASSLGGIGGYTF | TRBJ1-2 | - | TRBV7-6
CASSYGANTEAFF | TRBJ1-1 | - | TRBV25-1
CASSQEPGGANVLTF | TRBJ2-6 | many | TRBV4-3
CASSISGGGSSVEAFF | TRBJ1-1 | - | TRBV19
CASSISPRSNQPQHF | TRBJ1-5 | once | TRBV5-5
CASSTSTGNLAEQYF | TRBJ2-7 | - | TRBV18
CASSRTGGTQPQHF | TRBJ1-5 | - | TRBV11-2
CASSQERLERGATYNEQFF | TRBJ2-1 | - | TRBV4-2
CASSKQGPPRGTEAFF | TRBJ1-1 | - | TRBV19
CSAGGQGAQGYTF | TRBJ1-2 | - | TRBV29-1
CASRTTGYGYTF | TRBJ1-2 | - | TRBV19
CASSTQGHEQYF | TRBJ2-7 | - | TRBV19
CASSQKTRGVGEKLFF | TRBJ1-4 | once | TRBV3-1/TRBV3-2
CASSLGRGSDTDTQYF | TRBJ2-3 | - | TRBV5-1
CASSQTTGAGNTIYF | TRBJ1-3 | - | TRBV3-1/TRBV3-2
CASSPRGGNQPQHF | TRBJ1-5 | - | TRBV6-5
CASSESGNTGELFF | TRBJ2-2 | - | TRBV10-1
CADELAQVRKAYEKLFF | TRBJ1-4 | - | TRBV30
CASSLNQGWVNEQFF | TRBJ2-1 | - | TRBV28
CASSLGGNSYEQYF | TRBJ2-7 | - | TRBV6-5
CASRSREGLALYEQYF | TRBJ2-7 | - | TRBV10-1
CASSFRVSGGSYEQYF | TRBJ2-7 | - | TRBV27
CAWASRDSYEQYF | TRBJ2-7 | - | TRBV30
CASSYSTGGHQYF | TRBJ2-7 | - | TRBV6-5
CASSLALEFFYTF | TRBJ1-2 | few | TRBV4-1
CASSPGQFNEKLFF | TRBJ1-4 | once | TRBV27
CASSTQDRVEKLFF | TRBJ1-4 | - | TRBV21-1
CASSFDREREKLFF | TRBJ1-4 | - | TRBV5-1
CASSDRDKTYEQYF | TRBJ2-7 | - | TRBV3-1/TRBV3-2
CASSPLGGSTDTQYF | TRBJ2-3 | - | TRBV3-1/TRBV3-2
CASSIGGQGGQPQHF | TRBJ1-5 | - | TRBV19
CASRTRARVYGYTF | TRBJ1-2 | once | TRBV6-5
CASSLRQGTGELFF | TRBJ2-2 | few | TRBV5-4
CASSWSGTAWEQYF | TRBJ2-7 | once | TRBV11-2
CASRNRAQETQYF | TRBJ2-5 | - | TRBV19